Here is one T cell receptor (beta chain) with its context. Antigen unknown. This entry comes from a study of OX40 agonist ivuxolimab in advanced cancers. Study summary: Dose-escalation patients' cancers were hepatocellular carcinoma, melanoma, renal cell or head and neck cancer. Three patients, one with hepatocellular carcinoma and two with cutaneous melanoma, achieved partial responses. The study, taken as a whole, reports: Both CD4+ and CD8+ T cell populations in blood had undergone clonal expansion by week 6 at 0.1 to 3.0 mg/kg.

The CDR3 loop spans 15 amino acids. CDR1 SGHRS and CDR2 YFSETQ come from the germline V gene. Trimming removed 1 base from V and 0 bases from J, with 9 bases in between. The assay was immunoSEQ multiplex PCR, and TCRdb's table has in-frame clones only and misses some. The top ten clones hold 3% to 4% of a sample with approximately 65,000 clones, 80% to 90% of them seen once. The material sequenced was CD4+ or CD8+ T cells sorted from blood, taken in a trial of the OX40 agonist ivuxolimab. The sequence was obtained from an adult with an advanced solid tumor such as melanoma, head and neck, liver or kidney cancer. The chain employs TRBV5-1 and TRBJ2-3; the D is unclear. The CDR3 sequence is CASSLRALSTDTQYF. The DNA of the CDR3 is TGCGCCAGCAGCTTGCGCGCCTTGAGCACAGATACGCAGTATTTT. Looking up the rest from reference TRBV5-1 and TRBJ2-3 gives the full variable domain: KAGVTQTPRYLIKTRGQQVTLSCSPISGHRSVSWYQQTPGQGLQFLFEYFSETQRNKGNFPGRFSGRQFSNSRSEMNVSTLELGDSALYLCASSLRALSTDTQYFGPGTRLTVL.